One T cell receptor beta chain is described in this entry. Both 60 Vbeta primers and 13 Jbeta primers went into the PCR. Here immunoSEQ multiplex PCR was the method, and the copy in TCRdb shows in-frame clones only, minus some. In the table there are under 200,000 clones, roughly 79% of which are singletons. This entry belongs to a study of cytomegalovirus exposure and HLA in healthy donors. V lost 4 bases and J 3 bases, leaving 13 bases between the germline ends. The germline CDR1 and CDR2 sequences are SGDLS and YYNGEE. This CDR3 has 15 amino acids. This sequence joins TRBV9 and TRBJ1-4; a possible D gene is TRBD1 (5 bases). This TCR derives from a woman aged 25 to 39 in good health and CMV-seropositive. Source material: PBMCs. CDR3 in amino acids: CASSSRGFANEKLFF. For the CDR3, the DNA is TGTGCCAGCAGCTCTCGGGGGTTCGCTAATGAAAAACTGTTTTTT.